This is a list of T cell receptor beta chains from one sample in a study of control samples from healthy donors and cancer patients. Generated by immunoSEQ multiplex PCR, the TCRdb table keeps only in-frame clones and is missing some. This sample has some 210,000 clones, with around 93% found just once. The source material was blood. These receptors all stem from a man under 40 in good health. The CDR3 runs from the conserved cysteine through the conserved F or W. Fields, in order: J gene, clone size, D gene, V gene, CDR3 DNA, CDR3 protein. A D gene is named only where the DNA matches it firmly. Clone size is shown for a subset of rows, as once, few, many or a class of expanded clone.

>TRBJ1-5|-|-|TRBV5-8
TGTGCCAGCAGCCCGAGGGGGGGAAGCAATCAGCCCCAGCATTTT
CASSPRGGSNQPQHF
>TRBJ1-2|-|-|TRBV10-3
TGTGCCATCAGTGAAAACAGCAACTATGGCTACACCTTC
CAISENSNYGYTF
>TRBJ2-1|-|TRBD2|TRBV6-5
TGTGCCAGCAGTTTTCTAGCGGGGGGGAACGAGCAGTTCTTC
CASSFLAGGNEQFF
>TRBJ2-3|-|-|TRBV2
TGTGCCAGCAGTGATTCTGATACGCAGTATTTT
CASSDSDTQYF
>TRBJ2-3|-|TRBD2|TRBV4-1
TGCGCCAGCACCCGACTAGCGGGGGGCACAGATACGCAGTATTTT
CASTRLAGGTDTQYF
>TRBJ2-1|-|-|TRBV6-4
TGTGCCAGCAGTGAAGTCCATGAGCAGTTCTTC
CASSEVHEQFF
>TRBJ1-1|-|-|TRBV2
TGTGCCAGCAGTGTGGGGGAAGCTTTCTTT
CASSVGEAFF
>TRBJ2-6|-|-|TRBV12-5
TGTGCTAGTGGTTTGGGACAGGTTACTGGGGCCAACGTCCTGACTTTC
CASGLGQVTGANVLTF
>TRBJ2-2|-|-|TRBV18
TGTGCCAGTCGCCTCGGACAGATAAACACCGGGGAGCTGTTTTTT
CASRLGQINTGELFF
>TRBJ2-2|-|-|TRBV10-1
TGCGCCAGCAGTGAGTCACAGGGAGGGACCGGGGAGCTGTTTTTT
CASSESQGGTGELFF
>TRBJ2-7|-|-|TRBV6-1
TGTGCCAGCAGTGACCCGGGGGTCGAGCAGTACTTC
CASSDPGVEQYF
>TRBJ1-5|-|-|TRBV28
TGTGCCAGCACTCTCCCGGACAGCTCCAATCAGCCCCAGCATTTT
CASTLPDSSNQPQHF
>TRBJ2-3|-|-|TRBV18
TGTGCCAGCTCTCCCCAGGCAGGGGCTAGCACAGATACGCAGTATTTT
CASSPQAGASTDTQYF
>TRBJ1-5|-|TRBD1|TRBV10-2
TGCGCCAGCAACCTCGTGAGTACAGGGGGCGCCTACAATCAGCCCCAGCATTTT
CASNLVSTGGAYNQPQHF
>TRBJ1-4|-|-|TRBV6-1
TGTGCCAGCAGTGAAGGCTGGGGCGGACTTAATGAAAAACTGTTTTTT
CASSEGWGGLNEKLFF
>TRBJ1-1|once|-|TRBV19
TGTGCCAGTAGTACCCCCCCCGGGGAAGGCTTCCCCACTGAAGCTTTCTTT
CASSTPPGEGFPTEAFF
>TRBJ1-1|once|TRBD1|TRBV29-1
TGCAGCGTTGACTCGGACAGGGGAGCTTTCTTT
CSVDSDRGAFF
>TRBJ1-5|-|-|TRBV19
TGTGCCAGTAGCATCCTCCCGCGCGGACAGACGCATCAGCCCCAGCATTTT
CASSILPRGQTHQPQHF
>TRBJ2-1|few|-|TRBV23-1
TGCGCCAGGGATTGGGGTTGGAAGGATTTGAGCTCCTACAATGAGCAGTTCTTC
CARDWGWKDLSSYNEQFF
>TRBJ2-7|-|TRBD1|TRBV19
TGTGCCAGTAGTGCTGACAGGGGTAGGTACGAGCAGTACTTC
CASSADRGRYEQYF
>TRBJ2-3|-|-|TRBV5-1
TGCGCCAGCAGCGACGGGGGAACAGATACGCAGTATTTT
CASSDGGTDTQYF
>TRBJ1-3|-|-|TRBV5-6
TGTGCCAGCAGCTTGGCGGGCCGGGGGCCGGACACCATATATTTT
CASSLAGRGPDTIYF
>TRBJ1-1|-|TRBD1|TRBV7-9
TGTGCCAGCAGCTTAGAAAGGGACAGGGACGTGAACACTGAAGCTTTCTTT
CASSLERDRDVNTEAFF
>TRBJ2-7|-|-|TRBV7-6
TGTGCCAGCAGCTTAGAGGGGGGGGTATACGAGCAGTACTTC
CASSLEGGVYEQYF
>TRBJ2-3|-|TRBD2|TRBV5-8
TGTGCCAGCAGCAAGGGACTAGCGGCTAGCACAGATACGCAGTATTTT
CASSKGLAASTDTQYF
>TRBJ2-7|-|-|TRBV3-1/TRBV3-2
TGTGCCAGCAGCCAAGTTGGCTACGAGCAGTACTTC
CASSQVGYEQYF
>TRBJ1-2|-|-|TRBV27
TGTGCCAGCAGTCCACAGGGTTGGGGCTACACCTTC
CASSPQGWGYTF
>TRBJ1-6|few|-|TRBV29-1
TGCAGCGTTCTAGAGGGTCACAATTCACCCCTCCACTTT
CSVLEGHNSPLHF
>TRBJ2-1|-|TRBD2|TRBV2
TGTGCCAGCAGTTCCCAGCGGACTAGTGTCTCCAATGAGCAGTTCTTC
CASSSQRTSVSNEQFF
>TRBJ2-7|-|-|TRBV2
TGTGCCAGCAGTACAGGTTCCTACGAGCAGTACTTC
CASSTGSYEQYF
>TRBJ1-4|-|-|TRBV5-1
TGCGCCAGCAGCTTACAGGCTTCTAATGAAAAACTGTTTTTT
CASSLQASNEKLFF
>TRBJ1-6|-|-|TRBV10-3
TGTGCCATCAGTAGGGACAATGGGGATTCACCCCTCCACTTT
CAISRDNGDSPLHF
>TRBJ1-5|-|TRBD1|TRBV2
TGTGCCAGCAGTGAACGCCAGGGGGGCAATCAGCCCCAGCATTTT
CASSERQGGNQPQHF
>TRBJ1-4|-|-|TRBV9
TGTGCCAGCAGCGTAGAGCAGGGCTTTAATGAAAAACTGTTTTTT
CASSVEQGFNEKLFF
>TRBJ2-2|-|-|TRBV27
TGTGCCAGCAGTTCAATGGGGGTCCTCGACACCGGGGAGCTGTTTTTT
CASSSMGVLDTGELFF
>TRBJ1-6|-|TRBD1|TRBV28
TGTGCCAGCAGTCCAAACAGGGGGGACTCACCCCTCCACTTT
CASSPNRGDSPLHF
>TRBJ1-2|-|TRBD1|TRBV11-2
TGTGCCAGCAGCTTAAACCCGACAGGGGTTGAGGGCTACACCTTC
CASSLNPTGVEGYTF
>TRBJ1-4|-|-|TRBV19
TGTGCCAGTACTATCCGTGCTAATGAAAAACTGTTTTTT
CASTIRANEKLFF
>TRBJ2-3|-|TRBD2|TRBV5-1
TGCGCCAGCGTCCTGACTAGCGGTAGCACAGATACGCAGTATTTT
CASVLTSGSTDTQYF
>TRBJ2-3|-|TRBD2|TRBV7-3
TGTGCCAGCAGCCACCGGGGGGACCGCACAGATACGCAGTATTTT
CASSHRGDRTDTQYF
>TRBJ2-3|few|-|TRBV19
TGTGCCAGTAGCCAGGGGCCCGCCCGCACAGATACGCAGTATTTT
CASSQGPARTDTQYF
>TRBJ1-4|-|-|TRBV27
TGTGCCAGCAGCTTCAGAGTCCGGGGGGCTAATGAAAAACTGTTTTTT
CASSFRVRGANEKLFF
>TRBJ1-5|-|-|TRBV6-2/TRBV6-3
TGTGCCAGCAGTTATAGGGGCCAGCTTAGCAATCAGCCCCAGCATTTT
CASSYRGQLSNQPQHF